This passage covers 15 T cell receptor beta chains from one sample sequenced in a study of tumor-infiltrating lymphocytes in primary liver carcinoma. Both blood RNA, taken from unsorted whole blood, and germline DNA were extracted. With a constant-region primer, TCR beta cDNA was made from around 520 ng of total RNA. It was through three nested multiplex PCR rounds of slightly modified ARM-PCR that TCR beta libraries arose. In the first two PCR rounds, TRBV1-TRBV30 forward primers were paired with a C-beta reverse primer, and each round lasted 10 cycles. From the multiplex PCR reads, TCRdb called clonotypes with MiXCR, one entry per CDR3 protein. Of fewer than 350,000 distinct CDR3 sequences listed, 60% to 80% were seen once; the top ten hold approximately 9.4%. The sample taken for sequencing was peripheral blood. All receptors derive from a man aged 40-49 years with primary liver carcinoma and hepatitis B virus infection.

The rearrangement joins TRBV12-3 or TRBV12-4 to TRBJ2-7, with D tentatively TRBD1 (7 bases). The CDR3 extends over 14 amino acids. V lost 9 bases and J lost 3, with 18 bases in between. For the CDR3, the DNA is TGTGCCAGTGCCAAGGAGGGACAGTTCTACGAGCAGTACTTC. Its translation: CASAKEGQFYEQYF.

This clonotype was counted between two and nine times. The chain combines TRBV12-3 or TRBV12-4 with TRBJ1-5; D is unresolved. This CDR3 contains 14 residues. V was cut by 8 bases and J by 6 bases, with 17 bases left in between. Written as DNA, the CDR3 is TGTGCCAGCTCCCTTATGGGCGTAAGTCAGCCCCAGCATTTT. It yields the protein CASSLMGVSQPQHF.

Details on this clonotype: This clone may be a read error of a much larger clone one base away. The chain uses TRBV10-3 and TRBJ2-7; D remains ambiguous. The germline V gene has CDR1 ENHRY and CDR2 SYGVKD. Trimming took 8 bases from V and 3 from J, leaving 11 bases between them. The CDR3 loop spans 12 amino acids. CDR3 in amino acids: CAILSEFYEQYF. The DNA for the CDR3 is TGTGCCATCCTTTCGGAATTCTACGAGCAGTACTTC.

This clonotype came up once. A read error may be the cause here, since a much bigger clone is one base away. The chain couples TRBV12-5 to TRBJ1-1; a weak D match, TRBD1 (5 bases). The CDR3 sequence is 13 residues long. Germline CDR1 reads LGHNT; CDR2 reads FRNRAP. CDR3: CANGLSLEGEAFF. The CDR3 coding sequence is TGTGCTAATGGTCTCTCCCTCGAGGGGGAAGCTTTCTTT.

Remarks on this clonotype: Because the CDR3 is missing its conserved closing phenylalanine or tryptophan, this is likely a read error. The chain carries TRBV29-1 and TRBJ1-6; tentatively, D is TRBD1 (5 bases). Germline CDR1 reads SQVTM; CDR2 reads ANQGSEA. Between the trimmed V and J ends, which lost 0 bases and 13 bases, there was a span of 19 bases. The CDR3 contains 15 residues. The CDR3, as DNA: TGCAGCGTTGAAGATCGGGGGATCCCTGGTAGCCCCCTCCACATT. Its translation: CSVEDRGIPGSPLHI.

Comment on this clonotype: A clone one base away is much larger, so this may be a read error. The DNA is left out, because the CDR3 cannot be placed on it with certainty; the CDR3 is given as TCRdb lists it. The rearrangement uses TRBV29-1 and TRBJ1-1. The CDR3 has 11 amino acids, counting both end residues. Germline V CDR1 and CDR2: SQVTM, ANQGSEA. This CDR3 is CSVATGTEAIF.

For this clonotype: A much larger clone differs from this one at a single base, so this may be a read error. The rearrangement joins TRBV6-1 to TRBJ2-5; D gene unclear. Per germline, CDR1 MNHNS and CDR2 SASEGT. CDR3 length: 11 amino acids. In DNA, the CDR3 is TGTGTCAGCAGTGCGGAAAAGACCCAGTACTTC. The encoded protein is CVSSAEKTQYF.

The chain joins TRBV20-1 to TRBJ2-1, with D possibly called TRBD1 or TRBD2 (5 bases each). Germline V gene data show CDR1 as DFQATT and CDR2 as SNEGSKA (reference sequence). The CDR3 runs 13 residues. Trimming took off 5 bases at V and 0 bases at J, with 8 bases between the two ends. CDR3 DNA: TGCAGTGCTGGGGACCCCTCCTACAATGAGCAGTTCTTC. Translated: CSAGDPSYNEQFF.

This clonotype was counted a few times. The chain couples TRBV18 to TRBJ2-1; maybe TRBD1 (6 bases). Between the trimmed V and J ends, which lost 3 bases and 8 bases, there was a span of 11 bases. This CDR3 is built from 13 residues. In germline, CDR1 is KGHSH, CDR2 LQKENI. CDR3 residues: CASSPGTLDEQFF. The CDR3 nucleotides are TGTGCCAGCTCACCGGGGACATTGGATGAGCAGTTCTTC.

About this clonotype: A much bigger clone sits one base away, suggesting this may be a read error. The chain is built from TRBV6-5 and TRBJ1-3; D not certain. The CDR3 is 15 amino acids. Germline V CDR1 and CDR2: MNHEY, SVGAGI. V dropped 0 bases and J dropped 2 bases, with 8 bases sitting between them. The CDR3 coding sequence is TGTGCCAGCAGTTACTCGGCGGACCCTGGAAACACCATATATTTT. Translated: CASSYSADPGNTIYF.

This sequence joins TRBV29-1 and TRBJ1-2, with D maybe TRBD1 (5 bases). With 3 bases removed from V and 9 bases from J, the gap between germline ends came to 14 bases. This CDR3 region has 12 residues. In germline, CDR1 is SQVTM, CDR2 ANQGSEA. CDR3 nucleotides: TGCAGCGTTGATGGTCAGGGATATTGCTACACCTTC. This translates into CSVDGQGYCYTF.

The genes are TRBV11-2 and TRBJ2-1; 8 bases align to TRBD1. The CDR3 is made up of 13 amino acids. From germline, CDR1 is SGHAT and CDR2 FQNNGV. The V and J ends lost 4 bases and 10 bases, in that order; junction bases with no gene match: 6. The CDR3: CASSSLSGGEQFF. The CDR3, as DNA: TGTGCCAGCAGCTCCCTGTCAGGGGGCGAGCAGTTCTTC.

About this clonotype itself: A much more abundant neighbour one base away suggests this may be a read error. The chain couples TRBV6-6 to TRBJ2-7, with D perhaps assigned TRBD1 or TRBD2 (5 bases each). V was pared by 5 bases and J by 1 base, with 9 bases between. The CDR3 has 13 residues. Germline V gene data show CDR1 as MNHNY and CDR2 as SVGAGI (reference sequence). CDR3: CASSTWGSYEQYF. In DNA form, the CDR3 reads TGTGCCAGCAGTACATGGGGGTCCTACGAGCAGTACTTC.

Points on this clonotype: A much larger clone differs by one base, so this may be a read error. The genes are TRBV7-8 and TRBJ1-5; 7 nucleotides line up with TRBD1. The CDR3 runs to 16 residues. The V gene end was trimmed by 4 bases and the J gene end by 6 bases; junction bases not matched to a gene: 12. The germline V gene has CDR1 SGHVS and CDR2 FQNEAQ. CDR3 bases: TGTGCCAGCAGCTGGGGGGTCAGAGGGGGCATTCAGCCCCAGCATTTT. Its protein is CASSWGVRGGIQPQHF.

A word on this clonotype: The junction differs from germline at one of its ends, possibly a read error. CDR3 residues: CASLRTELRNEQYF. The CDR3 DNA follows: TGTGCCAGCCTCAGGACGGAGTTAAGAAACGAGCAGTACTTT. The chain couples TRBV6-1 to TRBJ2-7; no definite D call. CDR3 length: 14 amino acids. The germline CDR1 and CDR2 sequences are MNHNS and SASEGT.